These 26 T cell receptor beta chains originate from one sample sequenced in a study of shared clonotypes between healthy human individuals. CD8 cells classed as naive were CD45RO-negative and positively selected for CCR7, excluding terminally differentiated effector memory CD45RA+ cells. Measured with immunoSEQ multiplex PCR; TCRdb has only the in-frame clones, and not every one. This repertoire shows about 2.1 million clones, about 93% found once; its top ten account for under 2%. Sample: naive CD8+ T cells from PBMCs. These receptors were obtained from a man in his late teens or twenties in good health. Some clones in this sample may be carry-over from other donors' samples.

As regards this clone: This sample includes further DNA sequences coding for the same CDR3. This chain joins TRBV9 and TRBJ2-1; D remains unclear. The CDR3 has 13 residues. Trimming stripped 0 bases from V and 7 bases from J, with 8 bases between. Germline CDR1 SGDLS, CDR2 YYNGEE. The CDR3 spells CASSVGVSNEQFF. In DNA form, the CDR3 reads TGTGCCAGCAGCGTAGGCGTTAGTAATGAGCAGTTCTTC.

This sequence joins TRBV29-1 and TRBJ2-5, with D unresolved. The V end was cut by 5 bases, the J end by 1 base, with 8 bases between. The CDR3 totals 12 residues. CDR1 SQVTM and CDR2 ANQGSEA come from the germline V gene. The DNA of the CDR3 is TGCAGCGTTCGGGCTACCCAAGAGACCCAGTACTTC. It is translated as CSVRATQETQYF.

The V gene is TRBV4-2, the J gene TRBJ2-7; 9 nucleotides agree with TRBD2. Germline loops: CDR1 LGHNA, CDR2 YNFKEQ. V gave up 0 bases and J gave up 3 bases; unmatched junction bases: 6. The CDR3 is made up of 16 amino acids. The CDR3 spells CASSQDTLAGSYEQYF. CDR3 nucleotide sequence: TGTGCCAGCAGCCAAGATACCCTAGCGGGAAGCTACGAGCAGTACTTC.

The DNA of the CDR3 is TGTGCCAGCAGCCCCCCGGGACCCTCGGGTTATGAAGCTTTCTTT. Amino acid sequence: CASSPPGPSGYEAFF. The chain is built from TRBV7-9 and TRBJ1-1; D is perhaps TRBD1 (5 bases). The CDR3 has 15 residues. The V gene's germline CDR1 is SEHNR and CDR2 FQNEAQ (reference sequence). The V gene lost 5 bases and the J gene lost 7 bases, with 20 bases spanning the gap.

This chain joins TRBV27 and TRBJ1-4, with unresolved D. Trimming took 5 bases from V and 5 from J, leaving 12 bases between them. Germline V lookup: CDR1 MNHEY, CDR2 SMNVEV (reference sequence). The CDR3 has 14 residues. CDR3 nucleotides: TGTGCCAGCAGTGGACTGTTAAAAAATGAAAAACTGTTTTTT. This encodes CASSGLLKNEKLFF.

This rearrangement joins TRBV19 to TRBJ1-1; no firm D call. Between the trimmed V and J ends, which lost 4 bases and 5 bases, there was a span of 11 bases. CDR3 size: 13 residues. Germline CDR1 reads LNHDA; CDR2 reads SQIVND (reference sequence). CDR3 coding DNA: TGTGCCAGTAGTACAATGGGTGGGACTGAAGCTTTCTTT. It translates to CASSTMGGTEAFF.

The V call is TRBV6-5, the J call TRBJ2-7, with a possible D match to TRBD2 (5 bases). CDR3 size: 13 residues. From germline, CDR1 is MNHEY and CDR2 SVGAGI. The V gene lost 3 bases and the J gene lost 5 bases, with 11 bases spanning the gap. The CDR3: CASSYSGLHEQYF. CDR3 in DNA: TGTGCCAGCAGTTATTCGGGGTTACACGAGCAGTACTTC.

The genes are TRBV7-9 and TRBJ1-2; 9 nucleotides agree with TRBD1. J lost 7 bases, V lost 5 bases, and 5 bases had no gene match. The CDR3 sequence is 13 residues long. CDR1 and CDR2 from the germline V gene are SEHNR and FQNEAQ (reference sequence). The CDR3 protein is CASSSSGQGGYTF. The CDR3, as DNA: TGTGCCAGCAGCAGCTCGGGACAGGGTGGCTACACCTTC.

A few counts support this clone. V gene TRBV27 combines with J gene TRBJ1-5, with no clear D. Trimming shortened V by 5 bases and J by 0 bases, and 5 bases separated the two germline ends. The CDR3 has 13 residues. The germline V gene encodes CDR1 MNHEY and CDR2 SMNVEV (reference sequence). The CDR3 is CASSGYSNQPQHF. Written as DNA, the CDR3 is TGTGCCAGCAGTGGGTATAGCAATCAGCCCCAGCATTTT.

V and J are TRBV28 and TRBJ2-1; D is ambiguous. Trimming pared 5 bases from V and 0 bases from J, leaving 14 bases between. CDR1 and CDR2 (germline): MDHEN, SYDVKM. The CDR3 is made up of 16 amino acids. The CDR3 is CASSARRSRSYNEQFF. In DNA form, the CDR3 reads TGTGCCAGCAGTGCCCGTCGGAGTCGCTCCTACAATGAGCAGTTCTTC.

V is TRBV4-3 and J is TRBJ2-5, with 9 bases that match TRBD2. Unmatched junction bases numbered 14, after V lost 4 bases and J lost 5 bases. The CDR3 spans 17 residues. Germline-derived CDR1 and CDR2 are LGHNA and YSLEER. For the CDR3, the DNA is TGCGCCAGCAGCCCTTTTGCTGGGCTAGCGGGACACGAGACCCAGTACTTC. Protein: CASSPFAGLAGHETQYF.

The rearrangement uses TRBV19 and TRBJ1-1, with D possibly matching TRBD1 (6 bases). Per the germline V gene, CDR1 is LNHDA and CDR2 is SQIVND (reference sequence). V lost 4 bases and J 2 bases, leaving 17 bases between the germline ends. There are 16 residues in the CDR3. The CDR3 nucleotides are TGTGCCAGTAGTACCCTCAGGGGCAGGGTAAACACTGAAGCTTTCTTT. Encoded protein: CASSTLRGRVNTEAFF.

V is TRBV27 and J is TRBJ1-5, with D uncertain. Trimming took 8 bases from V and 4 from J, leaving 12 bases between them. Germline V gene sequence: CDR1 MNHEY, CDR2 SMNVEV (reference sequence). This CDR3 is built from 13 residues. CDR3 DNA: TGTGCCAGCGGACTGGCTAAGAATCAGCCCCAGCATTTT. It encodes CASGLAKNQPQHF.

The DNA of the CDR3 is TGTGCCAGCAGTTGGACAGGGGCAACTAATGAAAAACTGTTTTTT. This translates into CASSWTGATNEKLFF. The V call is TRBV28, the J call TRBJ1-4; 9 nucleotides agree with TRBD1. CDR3 length: 15 residues. V lost 4 bases to trimming and J lost 0 bases; unmatched junction nucleotides: 0. CDR1 MDHEN and CDR2 SYDVKM come from the germline V gene.

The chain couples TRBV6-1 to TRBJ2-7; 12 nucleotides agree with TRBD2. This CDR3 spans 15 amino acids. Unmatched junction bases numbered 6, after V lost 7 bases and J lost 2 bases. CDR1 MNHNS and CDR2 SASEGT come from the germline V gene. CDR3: CASKGLAGTTYEQYF. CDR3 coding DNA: TGTGCCAGCAAAGGACTAGCGGGGACTACCTACGAGCAGTACTTC.

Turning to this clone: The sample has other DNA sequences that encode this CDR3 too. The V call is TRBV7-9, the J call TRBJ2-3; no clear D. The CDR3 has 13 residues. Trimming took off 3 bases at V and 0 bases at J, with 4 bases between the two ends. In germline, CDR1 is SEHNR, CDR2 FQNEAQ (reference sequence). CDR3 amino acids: CASSLASTDTQYF. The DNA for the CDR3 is TGTGCCAGCAGCTTGGCTAGCACAGATACGCAGTATTTT.

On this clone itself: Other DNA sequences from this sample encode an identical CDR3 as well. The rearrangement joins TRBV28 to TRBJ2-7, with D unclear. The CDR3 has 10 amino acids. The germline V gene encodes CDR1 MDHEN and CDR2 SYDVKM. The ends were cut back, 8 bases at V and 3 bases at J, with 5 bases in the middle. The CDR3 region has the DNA TGTGCCAGCTCTAACTACGAGCAGTACTTC. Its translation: CASSNYEQYF.

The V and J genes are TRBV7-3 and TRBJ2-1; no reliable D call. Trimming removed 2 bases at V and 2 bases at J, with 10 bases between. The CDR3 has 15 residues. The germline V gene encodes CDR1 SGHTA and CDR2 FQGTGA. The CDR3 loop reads CASSLGQVTYNEQFF. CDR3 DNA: TGTGCCAGCAGCTTAGGCCAGGTAACCTACAATGAGCAGTTCTTC.

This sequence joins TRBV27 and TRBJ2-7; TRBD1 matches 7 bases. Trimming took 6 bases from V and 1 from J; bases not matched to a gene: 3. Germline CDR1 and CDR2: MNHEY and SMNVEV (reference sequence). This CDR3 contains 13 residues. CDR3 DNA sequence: TGTGCCAGCAGATGGACAGGATCCTACGAGCAGTACTTC. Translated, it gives CASRWTGSYEQYF.

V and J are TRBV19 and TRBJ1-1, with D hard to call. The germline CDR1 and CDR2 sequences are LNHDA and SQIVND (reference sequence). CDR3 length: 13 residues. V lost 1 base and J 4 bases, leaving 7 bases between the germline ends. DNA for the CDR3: TGTGCCAGTAGTATAGTATGGGGCACTGAAGCTTTCTTT. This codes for CASSIVWGTEAFF. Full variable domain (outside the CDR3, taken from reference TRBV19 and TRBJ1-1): DGGITQSPKYLFRKEGQNVTLSCEQNLNHDAMYWYRQDPGQGLRLIYYSQIVNDFQKGDIAEGYSVSREKKESFPLTVTSAQKNPTAFYLCASSIVWGTEAFFGQGTRLTVV.

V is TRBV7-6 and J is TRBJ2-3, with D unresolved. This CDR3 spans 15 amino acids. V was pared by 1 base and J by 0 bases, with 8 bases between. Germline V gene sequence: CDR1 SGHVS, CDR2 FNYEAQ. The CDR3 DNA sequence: TGTGCCAGCAGCTTAGTTGCGAGTAGCACAGATACGCAGTATTTT. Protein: CASSLVASSTDTQYF.

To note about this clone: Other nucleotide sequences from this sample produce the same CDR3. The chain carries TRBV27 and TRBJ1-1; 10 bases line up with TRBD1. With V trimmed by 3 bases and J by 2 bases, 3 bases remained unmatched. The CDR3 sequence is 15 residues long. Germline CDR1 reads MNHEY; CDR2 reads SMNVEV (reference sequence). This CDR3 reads CASSFRDRGNTEAFF. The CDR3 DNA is TGTGCCAGCAGTTTCCGGGACAGGGGTAACACTGAAGCTTTCTTT.

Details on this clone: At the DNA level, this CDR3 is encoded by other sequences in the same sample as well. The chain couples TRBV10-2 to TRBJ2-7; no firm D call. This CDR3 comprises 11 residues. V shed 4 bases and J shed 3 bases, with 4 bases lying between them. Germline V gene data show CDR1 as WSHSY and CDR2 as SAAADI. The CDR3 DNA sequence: TGCGCCAGCAGTGTCGGCTACGAGCAGTACTTC. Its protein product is CASSVGYEQYF.

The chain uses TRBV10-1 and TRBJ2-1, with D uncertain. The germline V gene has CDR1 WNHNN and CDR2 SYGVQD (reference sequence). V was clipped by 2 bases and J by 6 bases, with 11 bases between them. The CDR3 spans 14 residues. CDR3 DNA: TGCGCCAGCAGTGAGGCCTACCCCGGCAATGAGCAGTTCTTC. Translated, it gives CASSEAYPGNEQFF.

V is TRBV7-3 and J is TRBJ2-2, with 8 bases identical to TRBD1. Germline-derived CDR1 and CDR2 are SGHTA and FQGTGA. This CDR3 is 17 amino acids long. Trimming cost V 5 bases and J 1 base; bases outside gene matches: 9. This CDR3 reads CASSGLAGTGNTGELFF. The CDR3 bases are TGTGCCAGCAGCGGATTGGCCGGGACAGGGAACACCGGGGAGCTGTTTTTT.

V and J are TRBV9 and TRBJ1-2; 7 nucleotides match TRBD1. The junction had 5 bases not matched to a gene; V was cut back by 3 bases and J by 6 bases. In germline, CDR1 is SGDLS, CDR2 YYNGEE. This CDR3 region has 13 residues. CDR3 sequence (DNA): TGTGCCAGCAGCGCCACCGGGACAGATGGCTACACCTTC. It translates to CASSATGTDGYTF.